This T cell receptor beta chain came from a study of blood T cell repertoires in COVID-19. Whole-study context: Samples taken during acute and convalescent COVID-19 were collected in the United States, Italy and Spain. T cells, B-cell-depleted T cells, or PBMCs provided the cDNA or gDNA that served as material.

CDR1 and CDR2 from the germline V gene are MNHEY and SMNVEV (reference sequence). Trimming removed 3 bases from V and 0 bases from J, with 12 bases in between. The CDR3 is 15 residues long. Methods used by the authors: Nucleated cell number was recorded as an estimate derived from reference gene primer amplification. Only in-frame clones appear in the TCRdb table, and some are missing; sequencing was by immunoSEQ multiplex PCR. V, J and clone size reflect that table, while D and trimming were determined from the DNA. The sample lists 250,000 to 300,000 clones; around 81% were seen once. Sequenced material: peripheral blood. The clonotype originates from a woman aged 55-69 years with active or convalescent COVID-19. The gene calls are TRBV27 and TRBJ2-7; D is uncertain. CDR3 bases: TGTGCCAGCAGTTTCTTGCAGGCCTACTCCTACGAGCAGTACTTC. Translating it yields CASSFLQAYSYEQYF.